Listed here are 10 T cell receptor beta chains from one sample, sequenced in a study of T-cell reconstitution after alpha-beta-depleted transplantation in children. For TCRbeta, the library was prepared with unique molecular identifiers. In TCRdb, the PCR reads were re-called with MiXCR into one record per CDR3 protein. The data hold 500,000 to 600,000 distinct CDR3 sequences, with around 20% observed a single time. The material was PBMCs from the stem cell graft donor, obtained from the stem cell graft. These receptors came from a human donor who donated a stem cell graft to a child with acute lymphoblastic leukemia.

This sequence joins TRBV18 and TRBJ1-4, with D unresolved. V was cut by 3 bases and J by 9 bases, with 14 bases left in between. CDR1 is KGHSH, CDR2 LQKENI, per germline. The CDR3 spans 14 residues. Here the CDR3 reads CASSPEWGLKKLFF. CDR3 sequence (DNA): TGTGCCAGCTCACCGGAGTGGGGTTTGAAAAAACTGTTTTTT.

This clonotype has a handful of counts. DNA for the CDR3: TGCGCCAGCAGCCCCGGAGGGCCCGGAGGGGAAAAACTGTTTTTT. It codes for CASSPGGPGGEKLFF. The V call is TRBV5-1, the J call TRBJ1-4; D gene unclear. The germline V gene encodes CDR1 SGHRS and CDR2 YFSETQ. This CDR3 region has 15 residues. V was shortened by 4 bases and J by 8 bases, with 18 bases between the two germline ends.

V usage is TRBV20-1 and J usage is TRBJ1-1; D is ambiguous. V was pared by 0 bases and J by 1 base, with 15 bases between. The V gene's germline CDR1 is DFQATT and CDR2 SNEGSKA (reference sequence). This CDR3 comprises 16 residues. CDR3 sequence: CSAREGSRGTNTEAFF. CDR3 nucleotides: TGCAGTGCTAGAGAAGGGAGCCGGGGTACGAACACTGAAGCTTTCTTT.

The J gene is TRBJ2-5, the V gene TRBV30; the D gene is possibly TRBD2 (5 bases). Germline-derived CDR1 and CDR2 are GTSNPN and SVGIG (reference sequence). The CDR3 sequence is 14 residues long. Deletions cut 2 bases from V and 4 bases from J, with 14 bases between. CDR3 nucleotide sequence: TGTGCCTGGAGTTTTCCGTTGGCGGGAGAGACCCAGTACTTC. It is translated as CAWSFPLAGETQYF.

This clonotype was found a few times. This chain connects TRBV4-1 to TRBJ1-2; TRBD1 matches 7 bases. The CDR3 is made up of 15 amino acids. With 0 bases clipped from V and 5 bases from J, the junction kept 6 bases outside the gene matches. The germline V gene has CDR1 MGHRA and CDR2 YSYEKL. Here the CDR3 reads CASSQDDRAGYGYTF. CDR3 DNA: TGCGCCAGCAGCCAAGATGACAGGGCTGGATATGGCTACACCTTC.

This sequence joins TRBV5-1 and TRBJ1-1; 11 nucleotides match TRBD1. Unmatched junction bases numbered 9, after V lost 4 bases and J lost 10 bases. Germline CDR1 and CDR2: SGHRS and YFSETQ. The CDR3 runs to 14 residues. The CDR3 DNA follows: TGCGCCAGCAGCCCGGAGGGACAGGGGGAGGCAGCTTTCTTT. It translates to CASSPEGQGEAAFF.

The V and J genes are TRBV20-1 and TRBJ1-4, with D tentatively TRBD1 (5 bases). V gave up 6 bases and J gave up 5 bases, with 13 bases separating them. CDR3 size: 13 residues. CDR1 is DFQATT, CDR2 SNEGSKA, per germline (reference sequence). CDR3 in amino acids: CSAPGLWNEKLFF. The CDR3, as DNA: TGCAGTGCCCCGGGACTGTGGAATGAAAAACTGTTTTTT.

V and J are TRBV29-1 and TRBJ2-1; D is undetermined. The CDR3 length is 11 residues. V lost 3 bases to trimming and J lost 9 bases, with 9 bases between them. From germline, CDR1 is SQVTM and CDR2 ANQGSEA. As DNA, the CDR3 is TGCAGCGTTGACGTCGAAGGTGAGCAGTTCTTC. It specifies CSVDVEGEQFF.

CDR3 nucleotides: TGTGCCAGCAGCAATACGGGACAGTCCTACGAGCAGTACTTC. Its protein product is CASSNTGQSYEQYF. The chain recombines TRBV7-9 with TRBJ2-7, with TRBD1 identical over 7 bases. The germline V gene has CDR1 SEHNR and CDR2 FQNEAQ (reference sequence). The CDR3 spans 14 residues. Losses at the gene ends were 5 bases for V and 1 base for J; bases not matched to a gene: 5. Filled out from reference TRBV7-9 and TRBJ2-7, the complete variable domain reads DTGVSQNPRHKITKRGQNVTFRCDPISEHNRLYWYRQTLGQGPEFLTYFQNEAQLEKSRLLSDRFSAERPKGSFSTLEIQRTEQGDSAMYLCASSNTGQSYEQYFGPGTRLTVT.

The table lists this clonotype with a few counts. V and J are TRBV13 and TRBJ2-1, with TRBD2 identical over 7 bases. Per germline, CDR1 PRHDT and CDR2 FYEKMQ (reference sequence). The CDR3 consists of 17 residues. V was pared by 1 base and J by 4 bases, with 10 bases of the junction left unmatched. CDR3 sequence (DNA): TGTGCCAGCAGCTTAGAGTATGGGTCTAGCGGTTACAATGAGCAGTTCTTC. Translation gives CASSLEYGSSGYNEQFF.